This TCR beta chain was found in a study of T-cell reconstitution after alpha-beta-depleted transplantation in children. Study results and caveats: Expanded graft clones numbering several hundred reportedly gave rise to alpha-beta T cells about two months after transplant. One year after transplant, T-cell counts and diversity came mostly from newly produced T cells. In some patients, recipient T cells and intrathymic progenitors surviving conditioning explained high day-60 diversity.

Germline loops: CDR1 LGHDT, CDR2 YNNKEL (reference sequence). With 1 base clipped from V and 2 bases from J, the junction kept 4 bases outside the gene matches. There are 16 residues in the CDR3. This clonotype was counted a few times. Its antigen is unidentified. During its preparation, the TCRbeta library received unique molecular identifiers. MiXCR, run by TCRdb on the PCR reads, gives a single entry per CDR3 protein. Of 780,000 or so distinct CDR3 sequences listed, 16% were seen once; the top ten hold about 5%. The material sequenced was PBMCs, mostly from graft donor cells, taken 360 days after TCRalphabeta/CD19-depleted stem cell transplant. The chain uses TRBV3-1 and TRBJ2-5, with 10 bases that match TRBD2. This TCR was recovered from a male patient between 10 and 17 years old who had a stem cell transplant for acute lymphoblastic leukemia, so the T cells may come from the graft donor. The CDR3 DNA is TGTGCCAGCAGCCAAGCGTCTAGCGGGAGACAAGAGACCCAGTACTTC. Residues: CASSQASSGRQETQYF.